This TCR beta chain originates from a study of immune heterogeneity within non-small cell lung tumors. This clonotype rates as medium-sized (0.01 to 0.1%). The antigen is undetermined. General study findings and limits: Each patient largely had their own distinct set of high-frequency T-cell receptor beta clonotypes. Identical dominant CDR3 beta clonotypes recurred among a patient's tumor sites, alongside site-unique high-frequency clones. Local T-cell repertoire clonality was correlated with local tumor mutational burden, and the correlation was positive. It was moderate in strength but statistically significant (R approximately 0.3).

There are 15 residues in the CDR3. The germline CDR1 and CDR2 sequences are KGHSH and LQKENI. V gave up 3 bases and J gave up 8 bases, with 16 bases separating them. The authors used approximately 540 ng of bulk tumor genomic DNA per sample as template. Surgical sampling yielded several biopsies per primary tumor (spaced far apart). Curative surgery was performed on patients who had untreated, newly diagnosed non-small cell lung cancer. Donation came from patients with newly diagnosed non-small cell lung cancer who were having surgery with curative intent. A first 10-cycle multiplex round used 32 V-gene and 13 J-gene primers on TCR beta CDR3. TCRdb re-derived calls from the multiplex PCR reads in MiXCR, one entry per CDR3 protein. The sample records about 10,000 distinct CDR3 sequences, 26% being singletons.

This sequence joins TRBV18 and TRBJ1-4; TRBD1 is a possible D gene (5 bases). Material for sequencing was lung tumor tissue. The sequence was obtained from a woman aged 50 to 60 with non-small cell lung cancer. CDR3 coding DNA: TGTGCCAGCTCACCGAACGGGGCGCGTAAAGAAAAACTGTTTTTT. The encoded protein is CASSPNGARKEKLFF.